This is a list of T cell receptor beta chains from one sample in a study of blood T cell repertoires in COVID-19. Generated by immunoSEQ multiplex PCR, the TCRdb table keeps only in-frame clones and is missing some. The table records about 360,000 clones, roughly 77% of them present only once. The sample was peripheral blood. The receptors stem from a human donor with acute or convalescent COVID-19. The donor label of this sample is uncertain. CDR3s include the opening cysteine and the closing phenylalanine or tryptophan. Each record gives: clone size, D gene, V gene, J gene, CDR3 DNA, CDR3 protein. A D gene is named only where the DNA matches it firmly. Only part of the rows carry a size: once, few, many, or a class if the clone is expanded.

size: few; D: TRBD1; V: TRBV5-1; J: TRBJ2-6; DNA: TGCGCCAGCCGGACCGGGACAGGGGGCGCAAGTGGGGCCAACGTCCTGACTTTC; CDR3: CASRTGTGGASGANVLTF
size: once; D: TRBD1; V: TRBV6-2/TRBV6-3; J: TRBJ1-5; DNA: TGTGCCAGCAGTTACGGTCAGGGGGCAGGGAATCAGCCCCAGCATTTT; CDR3: CASSYGQGAGNQPQHF
size: .; D: TRBD1; V: TRBV6-2/TRBV6-3; J: TRBJ1-1; DNA: TGTGCCAGCAGTTACTCATTTGGTGAGGGGGCCGTGAACACTGAAGCTTTCTTT; CDR3: CASSYSFGEGAVNTEAFF
size: .; D: TRBD1; V: TRBV19; J: TRBJ1-1; DNA: TGTGCCAGTATCGGACAGGGGGCGGGGGCTGAAGCTTTCTTT; CDR3: CASIGQGAGAEAFF
size: .; D: TRBD1; V: TRBV27; J: TRBJ2-7; DNA: TGTGCCAGCTCGAGGGACAGAGCCTACGAGCAGTACTTC; CDR3: CASSRDRAYEQYF
size: .; D: TRBD1; V: TRBV30; J: TRBJ1-6; DNA: TGTGCCTGGACAGGGTTGGGGACAGTGAATTCACCCCTCCACTTT; CDR3: CAWTGLGTVNSPLHF
size: .; D: TRBD1; V: TRBV19; J: TRBJ2-5; DNA: TGTGCCAGTAGTATTTACGGGACAGGTGAAGAGACCCAGTACTTC; CDR3: CASSIYGTGEETQYF
size: .; D: TRBD2; V: TRBV3-1/TRBV3-2; J: TRBJ2-4; DNA: TGTGCCAGCAGCCCGGGGACTAGCGGGGGGGAAAACATTCAGTACTTC; CDR3: CASSPGTSGGENIQYF
size: few; D: TRBD1; V: TRBV2; J: TRBJ1-2; DNA: TGTGCCAGCAGTGATCCGGGACAGGCTAACTATGGCTACACCTTC; CDR3: CASSDPGQANYGYTF
size: .; D: .; V: TRBV15; J: TRBJ1-1; DNA: TGTGCCACCAGCAAACAGGGTGGGAACACTGAAGCTTTCTTT; CDR3: CATSKQGGNTEAFF
size: .; D: .; V: TRBV6-5; J: TRBJ2-3; DNA: TGTGCCAGCAGTTACCAGGGCGCAGATACGCAGTATTTT; CDR3: CASSYQGADTQYF
size: .; D: .; V: TRBV10-2; J: TRBJ1-1; DNA: TGCGCCAGCAGTGAAAGTGCAGGGCGCACTGAAGCTTTCTTT; CDR3: CASSESAGRTEAFF
size: few; D: TRBD2; V: TRBV6-1; J: TRBJ2-7; DNA: TGTGCCAGCAGTGGAGCTAGCGGGAGATTTCACGGCGAGCAGTACTTC; CDR3: CASSGASGRFHGEQYF
size: .; D: TRBD2; V: TRBV27; J: TRBJ2-1; DNA: TGTGCCACCACTAGCGGGAGATCCTACAATGAGCAGTTCTTC; CDR3: CATTSGRSYNEQFF
size: .; D: .; V: TRBV5-1; J: TRBJ1-2; DNA: TGCGCCAGCAGCCGGACCGCCGGCGGGGGCTATGGCTACACCTTC; CDR3: CASSRTAGGGYGYTF
size: few; D: .; V: TRBV18; J: TRBJ1-1; DNA: TGTGCCAGCTCACCACGGCAGGGCGGTTGGACTGAAGCTTTCTTT; CDR3: CASSPRQGGWTEAFF
size: once; D: .; V: TRBV30; J: TRBJ1-1; DNA: TGTGCCTGTCTCACAATGAACACTGAAGCTTTCTTT; CDR3: CACLTMNTEAFF
size: .; D: TRBD2; V: TRBV30; J: TRBJ2-3; DNA: TGTGCCTGGAGCGGGAGCGGGGCTCGGACAGATACGCAGTATTTT; CDR3: CAWSGSGARTDTQYF
size: .; D: TRBD1; V: TRBV28; J: TRBJ1-5; DNA: TGTGCCAGCAGTAACCCGGGACAGGGGGCTTTCTTTCAGCCCCAGCATTTT; CDR3: CASSNPGQGAFFQPQHF
size: .; D: .; V: TRBV3-1/TRBV3-2; J: TRBJ2-2; DNA: TGTGCCAGCAGCCGCGCAGGGTGGACCGGGGAGCTGTTTTTT; CDR3: CASSRAGWTGELFF
size: .; D: .; V: TRBV7-7; J: TRBJ2-7; DNA: TGTGCCACCGCACTCTACGAGCAGTACTTC; CDR3: CATALYEQYF
size: .; D: .; V: TRBV7-9; J: TRBJ2-3; DNA: TGTGCCAGCAGCTCCTACCCCGGGACAACCACAGATACGCAGTATTTT; CDR3: CASSSYPGTTTDTQYF
size: .; D: .; V: TRBV6-2/TRBV6-3; J: TRBJ2-7; DNA: TGTGCCAGCATTTATAGCCCAACTACCTACGAGCAGTACTTC; CDR3: CASIYSPTTYEQYF
size: .; D: .; V: TRBV7-2; J: TRBJ1-4; DNA: TGTGCCAGCAGCCTCGCAGGACCTCGGGGTGAAAAACTGTTTTTT; CDR3: CASSLAGPRGEKLFF
size: .; D: TRBD2; V: TRBV27; J: TRBJ2-5; DNA: TGTGCCAGCAGCCGACTAGCGGGAGAGGGAGAGACCCAGTACTTC; CDR3: CASSRLAGEGETQYF
size: once; D: .; V: TRBV30; J: TRBJ1-1; DNA: TGTGCCCAGGCCCTGAGTTTTAACACTGAAGCTTTCTTT; CDR3: CAQALSFNTEAFF
size: few; D: .; V: TRBV29-1; J: TRBJ1-2; DNA: TGCAGCGTTGTAAGCCAGGAACATGGCTACACCTTC; CDR3: CSVVSQEHGYTF
size: .; D: TRBD1; V: TRBV18; J: TRBJ1-1; DNA: TGTGCCAGCTCACCGAGAACCGGGACAGGGGGCTTCGGTGAAGCTTTCTTT; CDR3: CASSPRTGTGGFGEAFF
size: once; D: .; V: TRBV19; J: TRBJ1-5; DNA: TGTGCCAGTAGTAGAGCCTATAGCAATCAGCCCCAGCATTTT; CDR3: CASSRAYSNQPQHF
size: .; D: .; V: TRBV24-1; J: TRBJ2-4; DNA: TGTGCCACCGGGCAGGGCCCAGCCAAAAACATTCAGTACTTC; CDR3: CATGQGPAKNIQYF
size: .; D: .; V: TRBV5-8; J: TRBJ2-5; DNA: TGTGCCAGCAGCTTCCAGAGGCAAGAGACCCAGTACTTC; CDR3: CASSFQRQETQYF
size: .; D: TRBD1; V: TRBV2; J: TRBJ1-1; DNA: TGTGCCAGCAGTGGTACAGGGGTTAGGAACACTGAAGCTTTCTTT; CDR3: CASSGTGVRNTEAFF
size: once; D: TRBD1; V: TRBV5-1; J: TRBJ1-1; DNA: TGCGCCAGCAGCTCGGGACAGCTGGGGGGCACTGAAGCTTTCTTT; CDR3: CASSSGQLGGTEAFF
size: .; D: TRBD1; V: TRBV19; J: TRBJ1-5; DNA: TGTGCCAGTACCGCGGACAGGGTAGGCAATCAGCCCCAGCATTTT; CDR3: CASTADRVGNQPQHF
size: .; D: .; V: TRBV19; J: TRBJ1-1; DNA: TGTGCCAGTAGTAAGGACAGATGGGACACTGAAGCTTTCTTT; CDR3: CASSKDRWDTEAFF
size: once; D: TRBD1; V: TRBV30; J: TRBJ1-2; DNA: TGTGCCTGGGCTACTTCAGGGGGGCGCAACTATGGCTACACCTTC; CDR3: CAWATSGGRNYGYTF
size: .; D: TRBD1; V: TRBV10-2; J: TRBJ1-6; DNA: TGCGCCAGCAGGACCGGGACAGTGCTCTATAATTCACCCCTCCACTTT; CDR3: CASRTGTVLYNSPLHF
size: .; D: TRBD2; V: TRBV11-2; J: TRBJ2-5; DNA: TGTGCCAGCAGCTTGGGGCGAGCGGGGGAGACCCAGTACTTC; CDR3: CASSLGRAGETQYF
size: .; D: .; V: TRBV29-1; J: TRBJ2-5; DNA: TGCAGCGTTGAAAGTGGGCTAGCTACGGTCGAGACCCAGTACTTC; CDR3: CSVESGLATVETQYF
size: .; D: TRBD1; V: TRBV28; J: TRBJ2-5; DNA: TGTGCCAGCAGTCCTCTCCCCCGGACAGGGGTCCAAGAGACCCAGTACTTC; CDR3: CASSPLPRTGVQETQYF
size: .; D: TRBD2; V: TRBV7-9; J: TRBJ2-1; DNA: TGTGCCAGCAGCTTAGAACTAGCGAACGATGAGCAGTTCTTC; CDR3: CASSLELANDEQFF
size: .; D: TRBD1; V: TRBV6-5; J: TRBJ2-7; DNA: TGTGCCAGCAGTTATGACAGGGGGGCTTTCGAGCAGTACTTC; CDR3: CASSYDRGAFEQYF
size: .; D: TRBD1; V: TRBV19; J: TRBJ2-1; DNA: TGTGCCAGTACCAGGAAACCGGGACAGGGGTTTCATGAGCAGTTCTTC; CDR3: CASTRKPGQGFHEQFF
size: .; D: TRBD1; V: TRBV5-1; J: TRBJ2-5; DNA: TGCGCCAGCAGCCGACAGGGGGCGCGAGAGACCCAGTACTTC; CDR3: CASSRQGARETQYF
size: .; D: TRBD1; V: TRBV10-2; J: TRBJ2-1; DNA: TGCGCCAGCAGGCTCGGACAGGGGGGAGAGAACGAGCAGTTCTTC; CDR3: CASRLGQGGENEQFF
size: few; D: .; V: TRBV5-8; J: TRBJ1-6; DNA: TGTGCCAGCAGCTTGAGGAGGGTACGGTCCTATAATTCACCCCTCCACTTT; CDR3: CASSLRRVRSYNSPLHF
size: .; D: .; V: TRBV27; J: TRBJ1-2; DNA: TGTGCCAGCAGTTCCCAGGGTTATGGCTACACCTTC; CDR3: CASSSQGYGYTF
size: .; D: TRBD1; V: TRBV7-2; J: TRBJ1-1; DNA: TGTGCCAGCAGCTTCTTGGACAGGGGGCGTTTGAAGGGGTCTGAAGCTTTCTTT; CDR3: CASSFLDRGRLKGSEAFF
size: .; D: .; V: TRBV3-1/TRBV3-2; J: TRBJ2-4; DNA: TGTGCCAGCAGCTCACCGGGCCGAGGGGGAAACATTCAGTACTTC; CDR3: CASSSPGRGGNIQYF